The following is a T cell receptor (beta chain) sequence with its context. Its target is unknown. The CDR3 contains 14 residues. Trimming left V 2 bases short and J 9 bases short, with 11 bases between. Germline-derived CDR1 and CDR2 are SGHVS and FNYEAQ. This sample is drawn from a study of T cell responses to AZD1222 COVID-19 vaccine. Regarding the study as a whole: Baseline seropositives among AZD1222 recipients totaled only five or six. Two doses of AZD1222 preceded a rise in Spike-specific TCR breadth and depth. Nearly half of spike-specific TCRs reportedly target variant regions that are unmutated in the B.1.351 and B.1.1.7 variants.

Sequencing was performed with immunoSEQ multiplex PCR; in TCRdb, only in-frame clones are kept and a portion is missing. The data contain approximately 180,000 clones, around 90% of them singletons. The source was peripheral blood, collected on day 0 of AZD1222 vaccination. The chain employs TRBV7-6 and TRBJ1-6, with D possibly matching TRBD1 (6 bases). This sequence was found in an adult in good health. This CDR3 reads CASSLWGLSSPLHF. In DNA, the CDR3 is TGTGCCAGCAGCTTATGGGGGCTGAGTTCACCCCTCCACTTT. The variable domain in full, completed from reference TRBV7-6 and TRBJ1-6, reads GAGVSQSPRYKVTKRGQDVALRCDPISGHVSLYWYRQALGQGPEFLTYFNYEAQQDKSGLPNDRFSAERPEGSISTLTIQRTEQRDSAMYRCASSLWGLSSPLHFGNGTRLTVT.